This entry is about one TCR beta chain. Time point noted: pretreatment peripheral blood. Patients in the study were battling locally advanced or metastatic urothelial carcinoma. This sample is part of a study of PD-L1 blockade in urothelial cancer. The CDR3 loop spans 16 amino acids. V trimming: 0 bases; J trimming: 4 bases; junction bases outside the gene matches: 2. The germline V gene has CDR1 ENHRY and CDR2 SYGVKD. TCRdb's copy holds only in-frame clones and misses some; the assay was immunoSEQ multiplex PCR. The profile shows about 51,000 clones, just over 85% of them singletons. Specimen: PBMCs, collected around atezolizumab (anti-PD-L1) treatment. This clonotype was obtained from a man aged 55 to 69 with urothelial cancer. The genes are TRBV10-3 and TRBJ1-5, with 11 bases matching TRBD1. The CDR3 loop is CAISESGTGGNQPQHF. The CDR3 DNA sequence: TGTGCCATCAGTGAGTCTGGGACAGGGGGAAATCAGCCCCAGCATTTT.